This T cell receptor (beta chain) was sequenced during a study of blood T cell repertoires in COVID-19. The wider study: The analysed material was cDNA or gDNA that came from T cells, B-cell-depleted T cells, or PBMCs.

Authors' methods: The authors estimated nucleated cell counts from reference gene primer amplification. This table comes from immunoSEQ multiplex PCR, and its TCRdb copy is limited to in-frame clones, with some not included. V and J calls and clone size follow that table, whereas D and trimming were derived from the DNA. Of hundreds of thousands of clones listed, approximately 90% are singletons. Individuals drawn from around 25 US areas were about 18 to 89 years old. Donors in Cohort 3 counted as recovered after two negative PCRs, clearance, or symptom resolution. The CDR3 runs 13 residues. Trimming cost V 0 bases and J 8 bases, with 13 bases left between them. Germline CDR1 GTSNPN, CDR2 SVGIG (reference sequence).

The rearrangement uses TRBV30 and TRBJ1-1; D unresolved. The receptor was isolated from a woman in her twenties or thirties who had recovered from COVID-19. Material: PBMCs or T cells enriched from blood (not recorded which). This CDR3 is CAWSVPPGEEAFF. The CDR3 nucleotides read TGTGCCTGGAGTGTTCCCCCGGGTGAAGAAGCTTTCTTT.